The clone carrying this T cell receptor (beta chain) turned up a few times. What it recognizes is unknown. The sample is drawn from a study of regulatory T cells in long-lasting Graves disease. Study outcomes and limitations: Lower TCR diversity characterized persistent Graves' patients relative to newly diagnosed patients. Authors noted too few samples as a limitation.

As for time point: newly diagnosed GD, antithyroid drugs for less than 3 months. Preparation of the TCR library used RNA extracted from PBMCs. As a group, patients came from one endocrinology department in Xi'an, China. Combining iRepertoire HTBI primers with Arm-PCR of CDR3 regions, the authors built TCR beta libraries. TCRdb reprocessed the multiplex PCR reads via MiXCR and lists one record per CDR3 protein. The sample contains 380,000 or so distinct CDR3 sequences, about a sixth of which appear only once. V was clipped by 4 bases and J by 5 bases, with 12 bases between them. The CDR3 has 12 residues. The germline V gene has CDR1 SQVTM and CDR2 ANQGSEA. This same sample was also part of a study on T cells in Graves' hyperthyroidism and ophthalmopathy.

This receptor was obtained from a woman aged 18-29 years with Graves disease. Sequenced here: peripheral blood mononuclear cells (PBMCs), sampled at new diagnosis, from a patient treated with antithyroid drugs. J is TRBJ2-7 and V is TRBV29-1; D might be TRBD2 (5 bases). CDR3 bases: TGCAGCGTTGTGACTCGACTAAACGAGCAGTACTTC. Protein: CSVVTRLNEQYF.